These 14 T cell receptor beta chains share one sample of origin, sequenced in a study of cytomegalovirus exposure and HLA in healthy donors. The PCR used 60 Vbeta and 13 Jbeta primers. Clones were sequenced by immunoSEQ multiplex PCR, and TCRdb holds only the in-frame ones, with some missing. The table has over 150,000 clones, 80% seen once. The sample was PBMCs. The source of these receptors is a man aged 30 to 39 in good health and CMV-seropositive.

This chain links TRBV9 with TRBJ1-5, with 8 nucleotides matching TRBD1. Germline values: CDR1 SGDLS, CDR2 YYNGEE. V was pared by 2 bases and J by 2 bases, with 3 bases of the junction left unmatched. The CDR3 spans 15 residues. The CDR3 DNA sequence: TGTGCCAGCAGCGTTACAGGGGGAGGCAATCAGCCCCAGCATTTT. This gives the protein CASSVTGGGNQPQHF.

The V call is TRBV7-8, the J call TRBJ2-1, with 10 bases aligning to TRBD1. Germline V gives CDR1 SGHVS, CDR2 FQNEAQ. V was pared by 4 bases and J by 4 bases, with 4 bases of the junction left unmatched. CDR3 size: 15 residues. CDR3 nucleotide sequence: TGTGCCAGCAGCTCCGGACAGGGGGGGTACAATGAGCAGTTCTTC. Translating gives CASSSGQGGYNEQFF. Based on the CDR3 plus reference TRBV7-8 and TRBJ2-1, the full variable domain is GAGVSQSPRYKVAKRGQDVALRCDPISGHVSLFWYQQALGQGPEFLTYFQNEAQLDKSGLPSDRFFAERPEGSVSTLKIQRTQQEDSAVYLCASSSGQGGYNEQFFGPGTRLTVL.

This chain connects TRBV6-5 to TRBJ2-5; 7 bases match TRBD2. Germline values: CDR1 MNHEY, CDR2 SVGAGI. V was clipped by 5 bases and J by 4 bases; unmatched bases: 7. The CDR3 runs 14 residues. This chain's CDR3 is CASSEGREPETQYF. Written as DNA, the CDR3 is TGTGCCAGCAGTGAAGGGCGGGAGCCAGAGACCCAGTACTTC.

The chain uses TRBV5-6 and TRBJ1-5, with TRBD1 matching 7 bases. This CDR3 comprises 13 residues. The V and J ends lost 3 bases and 4 bases, in that order; junction bases with no gene match: 1. CDR1 and CDR2 from the germline V gene are SGHDT and YYEEEE. The CDR3: CASSWDRNQPQHF. Written as DNA, the CDR3 is TGTGCCAGCAGCTGGGACAGAAATCAGCCCCAGCATTTT.

The chain combines TRBV29-1 with TRBJ2-1; 13 bases line up with TRBD2. Looked up from germline, CDR1 is SQVTM and CDR2 is ANQGSEA. The CDR3 is 16 residues long. Losses at the gene ends were 3 bases for V and 6 bases for J; bases not matched to a gene: 8. CDR3 residues: CSVEGTSGKNGNEQFF. The CDR3 nucleotides are TGCAGCGTTGAGGGGACTAGCGGGAAAAATGGCAATGAGCAGTTCTTC.

This sequence joins TRBV7-3 and TRBJ2-1, with D possibly being TRBD2 (5 bases). This CDR3 has 13 residues. Trimming cost V 8 bases and J 7 bases, with 15 bases left between them. Germline V gene data show CDR1 as SGHTA and CDR2 as FQGTGA. CDR3 residues: CASSLLSGNEQFF. The CDR3 DNA follows: TGTGCCAGCTCACTCTTATCGGGGAATGAGCAGTTCTTC.

The chain has TRBV18 and TRBJ1-1; tentatively, D is TRBD1 (6 bases). CDR3 length: 16 residues. Germline V lookup: CDR1 KGHSH, CDR2 LQKENI. V lost 4 bases, J lost 1 base, and 16 bases lay in between. The CDR3 region has the DNA TGTGCCAGCTCACTTTCTGTCGACAGGAGGAACACTGAAGCTTTCTTT. Translating it yields CASSLSVDRRNTEAFF. The entire variable domain, with the rest obtained from reference TRBV18 and TRBJ1-1, is as follows: NAGVMQNPRHLVRRRGQEARLRCSPMKGHSHVYWYRQLPEEGLKFMVYLQKENIIDESGMPKERFSAEFPKEGPSILRIQQVVRGDSAAYFCASSLSVDRRNTEAFFGQGTRLTVV.

The chain joins TRBV7-9 to TRBJ2-7, with 10 nucleotides matching TRBD2. Looked up from germline, CDR1 is SEHNR and CDR2 is FQNEAQ (reference sequence). J was trimmed by 4 bases and V by 2 bases; bases with no gene match: 2. The CDR3 spans 14 residues. CDR3 loop: CASSLSSGSYEQYF. CDR3 in DNA: TGTGCCAGCAGCTTATCTAGCGGGAGTTACGAGCAGTACTTC.

The chain recombines TRBV27 with TRBJ2-2; 13 positions match TRBD2. CDR3 size: 19 residues. The ends lost 3 bases at V and 5 bases at J; junction bases unmatched: 12. Germline-derived CDR1 and CDR2 are MNHEY and SMNVEV (reference sequence). CDR3 nucleotides: TGTGCCAGCAGTTTCTTCATACTAGCGGGAGGGCCCAATACCGGGGAGCTGTTTTTT. This translates into CASSFFILAGGPNTGELFF.

Notes on this clone: Because the CDR3's place on the DNA is in doubt, the DNA is left out and the CDR3 is given as listed by TCRdb. The V and J genes are TRBV19 and TRBJ2-3; TRBD2 is the table's D call, not checked against the DNA. The germline V gene encodes CDR1 LNHDA and CDR2 SQIVND (reference sequence). Inclusive of both ends, the CDR3 amounts to 11 amino acids. CDR3 residues: CASTSADTQYF.

J is TRBJ2-3 and V is TRBV5-1, with 9 bases aligning to TRBD2. Trimming took 7 bases from V and 5 from J; bases not matched to a gene: 17. The germline CDR1 and CDR2 sequences are SGHRS and YFSETQ. This CDR3 is built from 17 residues. Here the CDR3 DNA reads TGCGCCAGCCGACAGATCCGTAGCGGGAGTTCGGGAGATACGCAGTATTTT. It is translated as CASRQIRSGSSGDTQYF.

The chain joins TRBV6-5 to TRBJ1-5, with 8 bases fitting TRBD1. Germline CDR1 reads MNHEY; CDR2 reads SVGAGI. Germline trimming cut 10 bases from V and 4 bases from J; bases unmatched to any gene: 6. The CDR3 runs to 13 residues. CDR3 nucleotide sequence: TGTGCCACTGGTGACAGGGGAAATCAGCCCCAGCATTTT. This codes for CATGDRGNQPQHF.

This clone was detected a few times. The rearrangement uses TRBV5-6 and TRBJ1-3; 10 nucleotides match TRBD1. The CDR3 length is 16 residues. V lost 1 base to trimming and J lost 3 bases; unmatched junction nucleotides: 4. Germline loops: CDR1 SGHDT, CDR2 YYEEEE. DNA for the CDR3: TGTGCCAGCAGCTTGCCCGGGACAGGGGTTGGAAACACCATATATTTT. As protein: CASSLPGTGVGNTIYF.

Turning to this clone: An end of the junction does not agree with germline; a read error may underlie this. This chain joins TRBV7-9 and TRBJ1-2, with D perhaps matching TRBD1 (6 bases). Germline assignment: CDR1 SEHNR and CDR2 FQNEAQ (reference sequence). The CDR3 loop spans 15 amino acids. The CDR3 sequence is CSSSPAIRGFYGYTF. CDR3 in DNA: TGTTCCAGCAGCCCGGCGATCAGGGGTTTCTATGGCTACACCTTC.